This passage covers 10 T cell receptor beta chains from one sample sequenced in a study of CD8+CD57+ T cells in acquired aplastic anemia. The TCR beta profiling, which covered VDJ combination and CDR3 sequence, was carried out using genomic DNA as the template. TCRdb called the reads again in MiXCR, with one record for every CDR3 protein. The data show some 200,000 distinct CDR3 sequences, roughly 50% seen once. Sequencing was done on patients that had shown CD8+CD57+ cell expansion by flow cytometry. Specimen: sorted CD4+, CD8+, or CD8+CD57+ T cells (not recorded which) from PBMCs. Every receptor here comes from a human donor with aplastic anemia.

This clonotype was counted ten times or more. This chain joins TRBV14 and TRBJ2-1, with 9 bases lining up with TRBD1. In germline, CDR1 is SGHDN, CDR2 FVKESK. Trimming took 0 bases from V and 0 from J; bases not matched to a gene: 12. This CDR3 is 20 amino acids long. The DNA of the CDR3 is TGTGCCAGCAGCCAAGATTACAGGGGGCTTCAAGGAAGCTCCTACAATGAGCAGTTCTTC. Residues: CASSQDYRGLQGSSYNEQFF.

The chain has TRBV10-3 and TRBJ2-3; TRBD1 agrees at 9 bases. Germline lookup yields CDR1 ENHRY and CDR2 SYGVKD. This CDR3 is built from 14 residues. V dropped 10 bases and J dropped 4; count of bases not matched to a gene: 9. CDR3 loop: CATLWDRAADTQYF. CDR3 nucleotide sequence: TGTGCCACCCTATGGGACAGGGCAGCAGATACGCAGTATTTT.

With regard to this clonotype: Just one base apart from a much larger clone, this may be a read error. The rearrangement joins TRBV3-1 to TRBJ2-5, with 7 bases that match TRBD1. The CDR3 is 14 amino acids. The germline CDR1 and CDR2 sequences are LGHDT and YNNKEL (reference sequence). The CDR3 DNA follows: TGTGCCGGCAGCCAACGACAGGGTAAGGAGACCCAGTACTTC. It specifies CAGSQRQGKETQYF.

V and J are TRBV24-1 and TRBJ2-2; the D is unclear. Trimming cost V 4 bases and J 5 bases, with 4 bases left between them. In germline, CDR1 is KGHDR, CDR2 SFDVKD. The CDR3 sequence is 12 residues long. The CDR3 bases are TGTGCCACCAGTGACTATACCGGGGAGCTGTTTTTT. Its translation is CATSDYTGELFF.

The rearrangement uses TRBV29-1 and TRBJ1-3; D gene ambiguous. The CDR3 consists of 12 residues. V was shortened by 4 bases and J by 1 base, with 5 bases between the two germline ends. Germline V CDR1 and CDR2: SQVTM, ANQGSEA. Here the CDR3 reads CSVVGSGNTIYF. In DNA, the CDR3 is TGCAGCGTTGTAGGTTCTGGAAACACCATATATTTT.

The rearrangement uses TRBV10-3 and TRBJ2-3; 11 nucleotides align to TRBD2. Germline V gene data show CDR1 as ENHRY and CDR2 as SYGVKD. The CDR3 runs 14 residues. Unmatched junction bases numbered 5, after V lost 4 bases and J lost 8 bases. The CDR3 loop is CAISVGSGRGTQYF. The CDR3 nucleotides are TGTGCCATCAGTGTAGGTAGCGGGAGGGGTACGCAGTATTTT.

Ten or more counts support this clonotype. This chain links TRBV5-1 with TRBJ2-1; 11 bases line up with TRBD2. The germline CDR1 and CDR2 sequences are SGHRS and YFSETQ. The CDR3 sequence is 16 residues long. After removal of 1 base from V and 4 bases from J, the junction contained 4 bases not matched to a gene. CDR3 DNA: TGCGCCAGCAGCTTGTTAGCGGGAGGGTCGTACAATGAGCAGTTCTTC. Its protein product is CASSLLAGGSYNEQFF.

The chain has TRBV24-1 and TRBJ1-2, with a tentative D call TRBD1 (5 bases). The germline V gene has CDR1 KGHDR and CDR2 SFDVKD. Trimming cost V 6 bases and J 2 bases, with 9 bases left between them. The CDR3 spans 13 residues. In DNA form, the CDR3 reads TGTGCCACCAGTCACAGGACCAACTATGGCTACACCTTC. Encoded protein: CATSHRTNYGYTF.

This clonotype was found many times. The chain links TRBV6-2 or TRBV6-3 to TRBJ2-5, with D uncertain. This CDR3 spans 13 amino acids. The V end lost 2 bases, the J end lost 2 bases, and 6 bases lay between the germline ends. CDR1 is MNHEY and CDR2 is SVGEGT in the germline V gene. The CDR3 sequence is CASSYGRQETQYF. In nucleotides, the CDR3 is TGTGCCAGCAGTTACGGCCGGCAAGAGACCCAGTACTTC.

This clonotype came up many times. The rearrangement joins TRBV5-6 to TRBJ1-4; 7 nucleotides match TRBD1. The trim removed 4 bases at V and 8 bases at J, leaving 8 bases unmatched. The length of the CDR3 is 14 residues. Looked up from germline, CDR1 is SGHDT and CDR2 is YYEEEE. Here the CDR3 DNA reads TGTGCCAGCAGCCCAGACAGGGTACGAGAAAAACTGTTTTTT. Its translation: CASSPDRVREKLFF. Filled out from reference TRBV5-6 and TRBJ1-4, the complete variable domain reads DAGVTQSPTHLIKTRGQQVTLRCSPKSGHDTVSWYQQALGQGPQFIFQYYEEEERQRGNFPDRFSGHQFPNYSSELNVNALLLGDSALYLCASSPDRVREKLFFGSGTQLSVL.